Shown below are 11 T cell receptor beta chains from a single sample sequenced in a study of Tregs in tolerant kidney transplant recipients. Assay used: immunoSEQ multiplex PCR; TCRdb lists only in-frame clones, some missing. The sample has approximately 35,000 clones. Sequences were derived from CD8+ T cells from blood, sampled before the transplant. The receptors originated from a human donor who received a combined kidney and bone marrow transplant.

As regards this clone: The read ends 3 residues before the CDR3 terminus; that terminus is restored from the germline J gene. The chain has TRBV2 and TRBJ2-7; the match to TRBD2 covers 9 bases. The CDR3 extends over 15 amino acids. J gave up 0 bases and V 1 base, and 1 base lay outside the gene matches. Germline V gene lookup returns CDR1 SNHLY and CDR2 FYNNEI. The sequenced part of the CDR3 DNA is TGTGCCAGCAGTGAAGTACTAGCGGGCTCCTACGAG. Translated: CASSEVLAGSYE. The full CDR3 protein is CASSEVLAGSYEQYF.

The sequenced part of the CDR3 DNA is TGTGCCAGAAGCATTGAACCGACTAGCGGGGGGGCCATCGGGGAG. It encodes CARSIEPTSGGAIGE. The whole CDR3 sequence reads CARSIEPTSGGAIGELFF. The chain has TRBV5-3 and TRBJ2-2; 14 bases fit TRBD2. Coverage ceases 3 residues before the CDR3 finishes, and the germline J gene fills in the end. TRBV5-3 is an open reading frame, and its role is uncertain. The ends lost 4 bases at V and 7 bases at J; junction bases unmatched: 12. The CDR3 totals 18 residues.

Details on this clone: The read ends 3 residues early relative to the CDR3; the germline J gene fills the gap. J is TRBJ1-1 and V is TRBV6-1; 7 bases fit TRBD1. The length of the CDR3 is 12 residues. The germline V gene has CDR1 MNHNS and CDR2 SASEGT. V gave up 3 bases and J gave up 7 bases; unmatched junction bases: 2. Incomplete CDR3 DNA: TGTGCCAGCAGTGATGGGACAGTTGAA. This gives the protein CASSDGTVE. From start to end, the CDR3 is CASSDGTVEAFF.

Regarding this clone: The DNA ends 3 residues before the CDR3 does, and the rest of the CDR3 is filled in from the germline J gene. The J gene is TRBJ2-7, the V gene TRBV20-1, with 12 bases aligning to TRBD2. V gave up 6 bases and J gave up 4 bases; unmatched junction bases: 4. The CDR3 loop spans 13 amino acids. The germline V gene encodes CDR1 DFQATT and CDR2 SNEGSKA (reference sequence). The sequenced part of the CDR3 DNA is TGCAGTGCCCCTAGCGGGAGGGAATACGAG. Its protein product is CSAPSGREYE. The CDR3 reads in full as CSAPSGREYEQYF.

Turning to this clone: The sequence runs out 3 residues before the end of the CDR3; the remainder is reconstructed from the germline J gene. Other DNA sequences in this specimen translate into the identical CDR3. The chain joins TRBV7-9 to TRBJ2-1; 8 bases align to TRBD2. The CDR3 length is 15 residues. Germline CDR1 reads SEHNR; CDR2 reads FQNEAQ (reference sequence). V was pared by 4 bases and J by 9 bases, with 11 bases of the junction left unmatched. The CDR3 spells CASSSTLEAGGEQFF. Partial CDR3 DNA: TGTGCCAGCAGCTCAACACTGGAGGCGGGAGGTGAG.

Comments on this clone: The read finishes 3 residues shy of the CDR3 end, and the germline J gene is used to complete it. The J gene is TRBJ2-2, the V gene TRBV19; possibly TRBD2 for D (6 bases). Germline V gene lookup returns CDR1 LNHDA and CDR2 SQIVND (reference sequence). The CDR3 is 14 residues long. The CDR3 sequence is CATSGERGTGELFF. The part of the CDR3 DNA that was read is TGTGCAACCTCGGGGGAACGGGGCACCGGGGAG.

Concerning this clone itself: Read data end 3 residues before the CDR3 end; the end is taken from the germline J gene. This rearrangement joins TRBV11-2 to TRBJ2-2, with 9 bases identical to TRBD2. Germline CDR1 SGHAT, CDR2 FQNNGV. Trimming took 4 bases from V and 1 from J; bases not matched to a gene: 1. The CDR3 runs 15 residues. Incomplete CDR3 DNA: TGTGCCAGCAGCTCGCGGGGGGGGAACACCGGGGAG. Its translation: CASSSRGGNTGE. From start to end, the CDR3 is CASSSRGGNTGELFF.

Here the CDR3 reads CASSPGEGSGYTF. Incomplete CDR3 DNA: TGTGCCAGTAGTCCAGGGGAGGGGAGCGGC. The chain joins TRBV19 to TRBJ1-2; a weak D match, TRBD1 (6 bases). The CDR3 end is not reached by the read, which stops 3 residues before it; the germline J gene fills it in. Germline CDR1 reads LNHDA; CDR2 reads SQIVND (reference sequence). The CDR3 contains 13 residues.

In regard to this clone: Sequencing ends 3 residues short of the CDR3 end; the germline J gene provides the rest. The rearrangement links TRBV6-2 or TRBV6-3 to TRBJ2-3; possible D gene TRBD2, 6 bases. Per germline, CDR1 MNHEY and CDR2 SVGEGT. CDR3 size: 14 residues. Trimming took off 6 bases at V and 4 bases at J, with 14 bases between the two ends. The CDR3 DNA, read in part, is TGTGCCAGCAGACCCCCTAGCGACTCAGATACG. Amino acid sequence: CASRPPSDSDT. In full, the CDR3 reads CASRPPSDSDTQYF.

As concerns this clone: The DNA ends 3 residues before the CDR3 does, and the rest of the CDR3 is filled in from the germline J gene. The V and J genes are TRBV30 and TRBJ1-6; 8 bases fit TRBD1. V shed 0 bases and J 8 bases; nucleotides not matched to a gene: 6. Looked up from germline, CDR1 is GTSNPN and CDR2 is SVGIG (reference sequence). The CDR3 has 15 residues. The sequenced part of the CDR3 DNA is TGTGCCTGGAGTGTCGCACAGGGGGTTGATTCACCC. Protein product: CAWSVAQGVDSP. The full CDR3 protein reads CAWSVAQGVDSPLHF.

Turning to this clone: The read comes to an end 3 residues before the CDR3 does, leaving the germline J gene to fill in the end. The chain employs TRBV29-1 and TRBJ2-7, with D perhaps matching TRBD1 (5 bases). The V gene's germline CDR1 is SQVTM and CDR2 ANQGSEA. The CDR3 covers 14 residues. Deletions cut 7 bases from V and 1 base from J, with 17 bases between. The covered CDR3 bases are TGCAGCGCCGCCACTTCACAGGCTTCCTACGAG. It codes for CSAATSQASYE. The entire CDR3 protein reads CSAATSQASYEQYF.